A selection of T cell receptor beta chains follows, all from one sample in a study of blood T cell repertoires in COVID-19. Only in-frame clones appear in the TCRdb table, and some are missing; sequencing was by immunoSEQ multiplex PCR. In the table there are approximately 210,000 clones, around nine tenths of which are singletons. Sequences were obtained from peripheral blood. These receptors all come from a man between 18 and 35 years old with active or convalescent COVID-19. Each CDR3 is given without its conserved first and last residue.

J	V	CDR3
TRBJ2-1	TRBV6-4	ASSGGLAGGGEQF
TRBJ2-1	TRBV14	ASRLTSGREGEQF
TRBJ1-4	TRBV7-2	ASSLDRGNEKLF
TRBJ2-7	TRBV27	AFHVVSSYEQY
TRBJ1-1	TRBV5-1	ASSLTGNTEAF
TRBJ2-7	TRBV7-2	ASSLPGAYEQY
TRBJ1-5	TRBV6-5	ASSNGGPGQPQH
TRBJ1-6	TRBV7-6	ASSTGQFNSPLH
TRBJ2-1	TRBV7-9	ASSSGRKHNEQF
TRBJ2-2	TRBV5-4	ASSLASVSPTGELF
TRBJ2-7	TRBV11-2	ASARLAGKTYEQY
TRBJ2-1	TRBV18	ASSPRTSGGSTYNEQF
TRBJ2-5	TRBV27	ASSALAGGQETQY
TRBJ1-1	TRBV19	ASNPGTGNEAF
TRBJ1-3	TRBV4-2	ASSQDFDRFSGNTIY
TRBJ2-7	TRBV7-9	ASSLDRADEQY
TRBJ1-5	TRBV2	ASMTSEPQH
TRBJ2-7	TRBV7-7	ASSPITSGRPYEQY
TRBJ2-7	TRBV6-6	ASSYGQGADEQY
TRBJ2-3	TRBV5-1	ASSSGGQGWDTQY
TRBJ2-2	TRBV5-4	ASSGSTGTAGELF
TRBJ2-5	TRBV5-1	ASSLGSQETQY
TRBJ2-7	TRBV10-3	ASEDRGGYEQY
TRBJ1-5	TRBV27	ASSDTGFNQPQH
TRBJ2-7	TRBV27	ASSLVFSGTYEQY
TRBJ1-1	TRBV7-2	ASSLEWGGLTEAF
TRBJ2-5	TRBV10-3	AISESKVADREGETQY
TRBJ2-7	TRBV20-1	SASDRRAYEQY
TRBJ1-1	TRBV4-2	ASSLNPSDTEAF
TRBJ1-5	TRBV20-1	SASEGGGSGNQPQH
TRBJ2-7	TRBV5-4	ASSSYRVTSSYEQY
TRBJ1-2	TRBV20-1	SASGELGYT
TRBJ1-4	TRBV19	ASSSLGRQNEKLF
TRBJ2-7	TRBV30	AWTRLPAGTYEQY
TRBJ1-2	TRBV30	AWSSQSKVRQGYQLGYT
TRBJ2-3	TRBV12-3/TRBV12-4	ASRQGSTDTQY
TRBJ1-4	TRBV18	ASSQRTILGGVATNEKLF
TRBJ2-1	TRBV7-9	ASSFTREIQF
TRBJ2-7	TRBV7-3	ASSLGTGGHEQY
TRBJ1-2	TRBV28	ASSPRGGYT
TRBJ2-3	TRBV2	ASSERGHTDTQY
TRBJ2-7	TRBV6-6	ASSYPPETGRREQY
TRBJ2-7	TRBV28	ASSLFPGDEQY
TRBJ2-1	TRBV30	AWGRWSYNEQF
TRBJ2-2	TRBV11-2	ASSLANSPGELF
TRBJ2-1	TRBV30	SAGGSYNEQF
TRBJ1-2	TRBV29-1	SVVDTGAGYT
TRBJ2-1	TRBV7-9	ASSFRSSNEQF